This TCR beta chain is drawn from a study of blood T cells in healthy people across ages. Study context: About one barcoded TCR beta cDNA was captured per two T cells.

This clonotype appeared many times. As yet, its antigen is unknown. Alongside a J-beta primer mix, a sample-barcoded 5' primer served in a second PCR lasting about 7 to 12 cycles. Every single cDNA molecule received a tag from a template-switch adaptor with 12 random nucleotides. TCRdb used MiXCR to reprocess the 5' RACE reads, holding one entry per CDR3 protein. The repertoire holds hundreds of thousands of distinct CDR3 sequences, with over 40% as singletons. V was trimmed by 5 bases and J by 0 bases, leaving 8 bases between them. The length of the CDR3 is 14 residues. CDR1 and CDR2 (germline): MNHEY, SVGAGI. Every sample had a minimum of 6.5 million PBMCs isolated. Notes on the study in general: The percentage of naive T cells correlated strongly with TCR beta diversity.

The rearrangement links TRBV6-5 to TRBJ1-5, with D possibly matching TRBD1 (5 bases). The receptor was derived from a woman aged 80 or over in good health. Sequenced sample: blood. The CDR3: CASSGGYSNQPQHF. CDR3 sequence (DNA): TGTGCCAGCAGTGGGGGGTATAGCAATCAGCCCCAGCATTTT.